The source of this T cell receptor (beta chain) is a study of cytomegalovirus exposure and HLA in healthy donors. Across the whole study: Earlier sequencing of 150 million to 200 million T cells yielded 95 million to 120 million unique TCR beta sequences.

The PCR contained 60 Vbeta and 13 Jbeta primers. Libraries were prepared by immunoSEQ multiplex PCR; TCRdb keeps only in-frame clonotypes and omits some of them. The table records 75,000 to 95,000 clones, 84% of them present only once. Healthy bone marrow donors made up the donor group. This TCR derives from a man aged 18 to 29 in good health and CMV-seronegative. Sequenced: PBMCs.

CDR3 DNA sequence: TGCGCCAGCAGCCAAGACGCGAACTTACAGGGAACCTTGTACCAAGAGACCCAGTACTTC. Amino acid sequence: CASSQDANLQGTLYQETQYF. The chain links TRBV4-1 to TRBJ2-5, with a possible D match to TRBD1 (6 bases). V was cut by 0 bases and J by 0 bases, with 23 bases left in between. Germline V CDR1 and CDR2: MGHRA, YSYEKL. The CDR3 covers 20 residues.